Shown below are 4 T cell receptor beta chains from a single sample sequenced in a study of T cell responses to AZD1222 COVID-19 vaccine. Using immunoSEQ multiplex PCR, the repertoire was profiled, and TCRdb retains in-frame clones only, with some absent. Among roughly 150,000 clones listed, 85% to 95% were seen once. This specimen was peripheral blood, taken 28 days after the second AZD1222 dose. The receptors shown here come from an adult who received the AZD1222 COVID-19 vaccine.

This clone was seen more than once but under ten times. The genes are TRBV7-9 and TRBJ2-3; 12 positions match TRBD2. Trimming at V came to 1 base and at J to 2 bases, leaving 7 bases not matched to a gene. The CDR3 sequence is 18 residues long. Germline V gene sequence: CDR1 SEHNR, CDR2 FQNEAQ (reference sequence). CDR3 DNA: TGTGCCAGCAGCTTAGGACTAGCGGGGGAAAGATCCACAGATACGCAGTATTTT. This gives the protein CASSLGLAGERSTDTQYF.

The CDR3 DNA sequence: TGTGCCACCAGTGCCATGGCAGATAGCTCCTACGAGCAGTACTTC. Residues: CATSAMADSSYEQYF. The chain couples TRBV24-1 to TRBJ2-7; the D is unclear. V was pared by 5 bases and J by 0 bases, with 13 bases between. This CDR3 has 15 residues. CDR1 is KGHDR, CDR2 SFDVKD, per germline.

The chain joins TRBV9 to TRBJ2-1; 14 bases map to TRBD2. This CDR3 has 16 amino acids. The germline V gene has CDR1 SGDLS and CDR2 YYNGEE. V lost 0 bases and J lost 8; bases outside the gene matches: 4. CDR3 amino acids: CASSVGPTSGRDEQFF. The CDR3 DNA reads as TGTGCCAGCAGCGTAGGTCCGACTAGCGGGAGGGATGAGCAGTTCTTC.

The rearrangement links TRBV9 to TRBJ2-1; 14 bases are shared with TRBD2. V shed 3 bases, J shed 12 bases, and the junction held 11 bases outside the gene matches. The V gene's germline CDR1 is SGDLS and CDR2 YYNGEE. The CDR3 extends over 16 amino acids. The CDR3 DNA reads as TGTGCCAGCAGCGCTGCCCTGGGACTAGCGGGAGTAGGGCAGTTCTTC. Translating it yields CASSAALGLAGVGQFF.